A selection of T cell receptor beta chains follows, all from one sample in a study of stem cell transplantation in POMP-related autoinflammatory disease. Sequenced by immunoSEQ multiplex PCR; TCRdb stores in-frame clones only, minus some. The table includes 6,500 to 10,000 clones, about nine tenths detected once. Specimen: CD8+ T cells from PBMCs, collected after stem cell transplantation. The receptors originated from a human patient with POMP-related autoinflammation and immune dysregulation (PRAID). Part of the T cell pool may stem from the graft donor. Both conserved end residues are part of each CDR3. A D gene is named only where the DNA matches it firmly. Part of the rows lack a size; the others show once, few, many or a class for expanded clones.

>TRBV28|NA|TRBJ2-7|NA
TGTGCCAGCAACGCCGTGCAGGGGGGCGAGCAGTACTTC
CASNAVQGGEQYF
>TRBV4-2|NA|TRBJ1-1|NA
TGTGCCAGCAGCCAAGACCAAGGGGGTTGGGGCACTGAAGCTTTCTTT
CASSQDQGGWGTEAFF
>TRBV18|NA|TRBJ1-4|TRBD1
TGTGCCAGCTCACCCCGGGACAGGGGAGAGCCTAATGAAAAACTGTTTTTT
CASSPRDRGEPNEKLFF
>TRBV5-6|NA|TRBJ2-1|NA
TGTGCCAGCAGGCCCTGGGGGGCATCCTACAATGAGCAGTTCTTC
CASRPWGASYNEQFF
>TRBV7-9|NA|TRBJ2-2|NA
TGTGCCAGCAGGCGGGACACCGGGGAGCTGTTTTTT
CASRRDTGELFF
>TRBV11-2|NA|TRBJ2-2|TRBD2
TGTGCCAGCAGCGGCGGGACTAGCGCTCCAACCTATAGGGCCGGGGAGCTGTTTTTT
CASSGGTSAPTYRAGELFF
>TRBV9|NA|TRBJ1-6|TRBD1
TGTGCCAGCAGCTCCGGACAGGGCGGTAGGCCCCTCCACTTT
CASSSGQGGRPLHF
>TRBV9|NA|TRBJ1-2|NA
TGTGCCAGCAGCGGGGCCCGTTATGGCTACACCTTC
CASSGARYGYTF
>TRBV2|NA|TRBJ1-4|TRBD1
TGTGCCAGCAGTGCCTTTGACAGGGAGTCAGAAAAACTGTTTTTT
CASSAFDRESEKLFF
>TRBV9|NA|TRBJ2-3|TRBD1
TGTGCCAGCAGCGAGGACAGGTCTCTAGATACGCAGTATTTT
CASSEDRSLDTQYF
>TRBV11-2|large|TRBJ1-1|NA
TGTGCCAGCAACAACCTAGGGCAGGAGGGCCACATGAACACTGAAGCTTTCTTT
CASNNLGQEGHMNTEAFF
>TRBV3-1/TRBV3-2|NA|TRBJ2-1|TRBD2
TGTGCCAGCAGCCAAGTTACTAGCGGCTACAATGAGCAGTTCTTC
CASSQVTSGYNEQFF
>TRBV19|NA|TRBJ2-2|NA
TGTGCCAGTAGTATAGGGGGCCGCTCCACCGGGGAGCTGTTTTTT
CASSIGGRSTGELFF
>TRBV6-5|NA|TRBJ2-1|TRBD1
TGTGCCAGCACATCCGGGACAGGAGGAGTTGAGCAGTTCTTC
CASTSGTGGVEQFF
>TRBV5-4|NA|TRBJ1-4|NA
TGTGCCAGCAGCTTGGAAGCAAATGAAAAACTGTTTTTT
CASSLEANEKLFF
>TRBV30|NA|TRBJ1-2|NA
TGTGCCTGGAGTGTTGGGGGCGCCGTCCGAGGCTACACCTTC
CAWSVGGAVRGYTF
>TRBV2|few|TRBJ2-7|TRBD1
TGTGCCAGCAGCAGGGGACAGGGTAAGGGCTCCTACGAGCAGTACTTC
CASSRGQGKGSYEQYF
>TRBV9|NA|TRBJ2-1|NA
TGTGCCAGCAGCGGGTACAATGAGCAGTTCTTC
CASSGYNEQFF
>TRBV5-1|NA|TRBJ2-7|NA
TGCGCCAGCAGCTTGAGCCCGACGAGGGGCCTATCCTACGAGCAGTACTTC
CASSLSPTRGLSYEQYF
>TRBV2|few|TRBJ1-2|NA
TGTGCCAGCAGTGACAGACTTATGACAGCCCATGGCTACACCTTC
CASSDRLMTAHGYTF
>TRBV6-1|NA|TRBJ1-5|TRBD1
TGTGCCAGCAGTGAAACCTTATGGACAGGGGGCTACAATCAGCCCCAGCATTTT
CASSETLWTGGYNQPQHF
>TRBV7-6|NA|TRBJ2-2|NA
TGTGCCAGCAGCTTACCGGAGGGGAGGCCGAACACCGGGGAGCTGTTTTTT
CASSLPEGRPNTGELFF
>TRBV28|NA|TRBJ1-6|NA
TGTGCCAGCAGTTTATTGGATCAGGGAAATCAAAATTCACCCCTCCACTTT
CASSLLDQGNQNSPLHF
>TRBV30|once|TRBJ1-2|NA
TGTGCCTGGAACTCCGGCCGGGAAGGCTACACCTTC
CAWNSGREGYTF
>TRBV3-1/TRBV3-2|few|TRBJ2-7|NA
TGTGCCAGCAGCCAAACGGGAGCCTCCTACGAGCAGTACTTC
CASSQTGASYEQYF